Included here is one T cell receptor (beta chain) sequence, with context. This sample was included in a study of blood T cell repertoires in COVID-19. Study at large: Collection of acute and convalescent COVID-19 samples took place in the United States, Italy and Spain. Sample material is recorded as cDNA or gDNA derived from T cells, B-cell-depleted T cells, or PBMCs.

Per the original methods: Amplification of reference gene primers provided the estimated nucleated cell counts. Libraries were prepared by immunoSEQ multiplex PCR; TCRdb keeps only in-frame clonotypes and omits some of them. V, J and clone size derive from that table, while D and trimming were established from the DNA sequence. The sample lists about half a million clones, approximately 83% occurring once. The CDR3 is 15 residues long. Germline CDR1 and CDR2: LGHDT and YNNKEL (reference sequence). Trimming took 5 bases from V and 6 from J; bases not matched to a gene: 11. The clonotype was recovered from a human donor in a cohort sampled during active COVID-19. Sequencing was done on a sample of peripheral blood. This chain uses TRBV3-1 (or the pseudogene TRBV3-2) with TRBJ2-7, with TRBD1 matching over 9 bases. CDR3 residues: CASSVTRDRDSEQYF. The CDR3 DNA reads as TGTGCCAGCAGCGTCACTCGGGACAGGGACTCCGAGCAGTACTTC.